This T cell receptor (beta chain) came from a study of CD8 T cells in Susac syndrome. Reverse transcription used about 0.45 to 1 ug RNA and random hexamers. In TCRdb, the immunoSEQ multiplex PCR reads were re-called with MiXCR into one record per CDR3 protein. This sample yields about 160,000 distinct CDR3 sequences, of which 93% are seen a single time; 0.12% to 0.15% belongs to the top ten. The trim removed 5 bases at V and 7 bases at J, leaving 10 bases unmatched. This CDR3 spans 15 amino acids. CDR1 GTSNPN and CDR2 SVGIG come from the germline V gene (reference sequence). Notes on this clonotype: Its antigen is as yet unknown.

Study-wide results and caveats: The authors acknowledged that their TCR sequencing and HLA analysis involved a relatively small number of individuals.

The TCR sequence derives from a human donor in good health. The sequenced sample consisted of CD4+ T cells from PBMCs. The chain joins TRBV30 to TRBJ1-6, with TRBD1 matching over 8 bases. The CDR3 sequence is CAWATDRGENSPLHF. As DNA, the CDR3 is TGTGCCTGGGCTACCGACAGGGGAGAAAATTCACCCCTCCACTTT. Full variable domain (rest looked up from reference TRBV30 and TRBJ1-6): SQTIHQWPATLVQPVGSPLSLECTVEGTSNPNLYWYRQAAGRGLQLLFYSVGIGQISSEVPQNLSASRPQDRQFILSSKKLLLSDSGFYLCAWATDRGENSPLHFGNGTRLTVT.